The next 23 T cell receptor beta chains were all read from a single sample in a study of OX40 agonist ivuxolimab in advanced cancers. The protocol was immunoSEQ multiplex PCR, while the TCRdb copy is restricted to in-frame clones and leaves out a portion. The table lists around 70,000 clones, about four fifths of them singletons. The sample here was CD4+ or CD8+ T cells sorted from blood, taken in a trial of the OX40 agonist ivuxolimab. These receptors all stem from an adult with an advanced solid tumor such as melanoma, head and neck, liver or kidney cancer.

The sample holds one count of this clone. The chain has TRBV4-2 and TRBJ2-1, with D perhaps assigned TRBD1 or TRBD2 (5 bases each). The germline V gene has CDR1 LGHNA and CDR2 YNFKEQ. With 2 bases removed from V and 0 bases from J, the gap between germline ends came to 11 bases. The CDR3 is made up of 16 amino acids. DNA for the CDR3: TGTGCCAGCAGCCAAATGGCAGGGAGCTCCTACAATGAGCAGTTCTTC. It specifies CASSQMAGSSYNEQFF.

The chain carries TRBV18 and TRBJ2-3, with D possibly matching TRBD1 (6 bases). Germline V gives CDR1 KGHSH, CDR2 LQKENI. Trimming left V 3 bases short and J 2 bases short, with 12 bases between. The CDR3 length is 15 residues. CDR3 region: CASSPRGLPTDTQYF. Here the CDR3 DNA reads TGTGCCAGCTCACCCAGGGGTTTACCCACAGATACGCAGTATTTT.

This clone has just a few counts. This chain uses TRBV13 with TRBJ1-2; possibly TRBD1 for D (6 bases). This CDR3 comprises 14 residues. Trimming removed 4 bases from V and 7 bases from J, with 16 bases in between. The V gene's germline CDR1 is PRHDT and CDR2 FYEKMQ (reference sequence). The DNA for the CDR3 is TGTGCCAGCAGCTGGGGGGCCAGGGGAAGTGGCTACACCTTC. It is translated as CASSWGARGSGYTF.

The rearrangement joins TRBV28 to TRBJ1-5, with TRBD1 matching 10 bases. Germline V lookup: CDR1 MDHEN, CDR2 SYDVKM. This CDR3 comprises 19 residues. V was pared by 4 bases and J by 4 bases, with 16 bases of the junction left unmatched. CDR3 loop: CASSSWDRGRVGVNQPQHF. DNA for the CDR3: TGTGCCAGCAGTTCGTGGGACAGGGGAAGAGTGGGCGTTAATCAGCCCCAGCATTTT.

The rearrangement joins TRBV6-6 to TRBJ1-1; D gene uncertain. V lost 0 bases and J lost 5, with 10 bases in between. Germline V gene data show CDR1 as MNHNY and CDR2 as SVGAGI (reference sequence). The CDR3 is made up of 14 amino acids. CDR3 loop: CASSYSREGTEAFF. DNA for the CDR3: TGTGCCAGCAGTTACTCGAGAGAAGGGACTGAAGCTTTCTTT.

This clone was recorded only once. J is TRBJ2-5 and V is TRBV29-1, with 11 bases lining up with TRBD1. The V gene end was trimmed by 6 bases and the J gene end by 5 bases; junction bases not matched to a gene: 2. The CDR3 spans 12 residues. Germline CDR1 is SQVTM and CDR2 is ANQGSEA. CDR3 loop: CSVGTGGETQYF. The CDR3 bases are TGCAGCGTCGGGACAGGGGGTGAGACCCAGTACTTC.

The V and J genes are TRBV30 and TRBJ1-5; D is unresolved. This CDR3 region has 14 residues. Germline CDR1 GTSNPN, CDR2 SVGIG (reference sequence). Trimming cost V 2 bases and J 4 bases, with 12 bases left between them. The CDR3 DNA is TGTGCCTGGAGTTCATCTTGGGTGAATCAGCCCCAGCATTTT. As protein: CAWSSSWVNQPQHF. The entire variable domain, with the rest obtained from reference TRBV30 and TRBJ1-5, is as follows: SQTIHQWPATLVQPVGSPLSLECTVEGTSNPNLYWYRQAAGRGLQLLFYSVGIGQISSEVPQNLSASRPQDRQFILSSKKLLLSDSGFYLCAWSSSWVNQPQHFGDGTRLSIL.

The chain links TRBV5-6 to TRBJ1-1; 9 bases fit TRBD1. V lost 2 bases, J lost 4 bases, and 0 bases stayed unmatched. Per the germline V gene, CDR1 is SGHDT and CDR2 is YYEEEE. This CDR3 is 13 amino acids long. The CDR3 bases are TGTGCCAGCAGCTTACAGGGGGCCACTGAAGCTTTCTTT. This encodes CASSLQGATEAFF.

The DNA for the CDR3 is TGTGCCAGCAGCTTAGGCGGCAATGAGCAAGAGACCCAGTACTTC. It encodes CASSLGGNEQETQYF. The chain recombines TRBV7-7 with TRBJ2-5; no clear D. With 1 base removed from V and 2 bases from J, the gap between germline ends came to 11 bases. Germline V CDR1 and CDR2: SSHAT, FNYEAQ (reference sequence). The CDR3 consists of 15 residues. Variable domain in full (rest from reference TRBV7-7 and TRBJ2-5): GAGVSQSPRYKVTKRGQDVTLRCDPISSHATLYWYQQALGQGPEFLTYFNYEAQPDKSGLPSDRFSAERPEGSISTLTIQRTEQRDSAMYRCASSLGGNEQETQYFGPGTRLLVL.

This clone appeared a few times. The chain carries TRBV28 and TRBJ2-7; TRBD1 agrees at 7 bases. Per germline, CDR1 MDHEN and CDR2 SYDVKM. The CDR3 has 14 amino acids. J lost 3 bases, V lost 3 bases, and 5 bases had no gene match. CDR3 sequence: CASSFDREDYEQYF. The CDR3 region has the DNA TGTGCCAGCAGTTTCGACAGGGAAGACTACGAGCAGTACTTC.

The DNA of the CDR3 is TGCGCCAGCAGCTTGAATCCGGAAGGGGCTGGAAACACCATATATTTT. Protein product: CASSLNPEGAGNTIYF. V and J are TRBV5-1 and TRBJ1-3; D may be TRBD1 (5 bases). The CDR3 loop spans 16 amino acids. Trimming removed 1 base at V and 2 bases at J, with 13 bases between. In germline, CDR1 is SGHRS, CDR2 YFSETQ.

This chain joins TRBV30 and TRBJ1-2; TRBD1 agrees at 7 bases. This CDR3 is built from 16 residues. V lost 8 bases, J lost 5 bases, and 20 bases stayed unmatched. Germline CDR1 reads GTSNPN; CDR2 reads SVGIG (reference sequence). In nucleotides, the CDR3 is TGTGCCCGAAGCACTCGACAGGGACTACCGGAGTATGGCTACACCTTC. It is translated as CARSTRQGLPEYGYTF.

The chain is built from TRBV12-5 and TRBJ2-5; weak D call: TRBD1 (6 bases). CDR1 is LGHNT, CDR2 FRNRAP, per germline. V lost 3 bases to trimming and J lost 5 bases, with 19 bases between them. The CDR3 sequence is 16 residues long. The CDR3 DNA reads as TGTGCTAGTGGTTTTGGTAAACAGGCGCAGGGGGAGACCCAGTACTTC. Translation: CASGFGKQAQGETQYF.

V is TRBV19 and J is TRBJ1-4; D gene ambiguous. Germline V gives CDR1 LNHDA, CDR2 SQIVND (reference sequence). V dropped 5 bases and J dropped 0 bases, with 13 bases sitting between them. This CDR3 is 16 amino acids long. The CDR3 nucleotides are TGTGCCAGTAGTTCTGGGGAGACTGCAACTAATGAAAAACTGTTTTTT. As protein: CASSSGETATNEKLFF. Using reference TRBV19 and TRBJ1-4 for the parts outside the CDR3, the full variable domain is DGGITQSPKYLFRKEGQNVTLSCEQNLNHDAMYWYRQDPGQGLRLIYYSQIVNDFQKGDIAEGYSVSREKKESFPLTVTSAQKNPTAFYLCASSSGETATNEKLFFGSGTQLSVL.

This sequence joins TRBV9 and TRBJ1-1; 7 nucleotides align to TRBD1. J was trimmed by 4 bases and V by 0 bases; bases with no gene match: 3. Per germline, CDR1 SGDLS and CDR2 YYNGEE. The CDR3 loop spans 14 amino acids. CDR3 bases: TGTGCCAGCAGCGTAGCGCAGGGGGGCACTGAAGCTTTCTTT. This codes for CASSVAQGGTEAFF. The complete variable domain, with remaining parts taken from reference TRBV9 and TRBJ1-1, reads DSGVTQTPKHLITATGQRVTLRCSPRSGDLSVYWYQQSLDQGLQFLIQYYNGEERAKGNILERFSAQQFPDLHSELNLSSLELGDSALYFCASSVAQGGTEAFFGQGTRLTVV.

This clone was seen a single time. CDR3 sequence (DNA): TGTGCCAGCAGTTACTCGGGACAGGGGAGCTACGAGCAGTACGTC. It yields the protein CASSYSGQGSYEQYV. The V and J genes are TRBV6-6 and TRBJ2-7; TRBD1 matches 10 bases. J lost 3 bases, V lost 0 bases, and 2 bases had no gene match. The CDR3 length is 15 residues. The germline CDR1 and CDR2 sequences are MNHNY and SVGAGI (reference sequence).

The genes are TRBV7-9 and TRBJ2-5, with 10 bases aligning to TRBD2. V lost 1 base, J lost 13 bases, and 18 bases stayed unmatched. Germline loops: CDR1 SEHNR, CDR2 FQNEAQ (reference sequence). CDR3 length: 17 residues. The CDR3 protein is CASSLGTGLAEPSRGYF. The DNA for the CDR3 is TGTGCCAGCAGCTTAGGGACCGGACTAGCGGAGCCCTCAAGGGGGTACTTC.

This clone came up a few times. V and J are TRBV29-1 and TRBJ2-5; D might be TRBD2 (5 bases). Germline CDR1 is SQVTM and CDR2 is ANQGSEA. The CDR3 length is 15 residues. V was trimmed by 1 base and J by 5 bases, leaving 17 bases between them. The CDR3 loop reads CSVEGGRVGLETQYF. As DNA, the CDR3 is TGCAGCGTTGAAGGAGGAAGGGTTGGACTCGAGACCCAGTACTTC.

The V and J genes are TRBV27 and TRBJ1-4; TRBD1 is a possible D gene (5 bases). CDR1 and CDR2 from the germline V gene are MNHEY and SMNVEV (reference sequence). This CDR3 spans 16 amino acids. Trimming pared 3 bases from V and 8 bases from J, leaving 19 bases between. The CDR3 loop reads CASSLGSGGHNEKLFF. In DNA, the CDR3 is TGTGCCAGCAGTTTGGGGAGCGGGGGTCATAACGAAAAACTGTTTTTT.

The CDR3 sequence: CASSLGPNEKLFF. In DNA, the CDR3 is TGTGCCAGCAGCTTAGGGCCGAATGAAAAACTGTTTTTT. This sequence joins TRBV7-8 and TRBJ1-4; D remains ambiguous. Germline V lookup: CDR1 SGHVS, CDR2 FQNEAQ. CDR3 size: 13 residues. Trimming pared 1 base from V and 5 bases from J, leaving 5 bases between.

The chain carries TRBV7-8 and TRBJ2-1, with a tentative D call TRBD2 (6 bases). The CDR3 contains 17 residues. The ends were cut back, 5 bases at V and 8 bases at J, with 25 bases in the middle. Germline V gene lookup returns CDR1 SGHVS and CDR2 FQNEAQ. The CDR3 region is CASSLPGGRGLIHEQFF. The CDR3 bases are TGTGCCAGCAGCCTCCCCGGCGGGCGGGGACTTATCCATGAGCAGTTCTTC.

This clone was detected only once. The chain joins TRBV9 to TRBJ2-3, with no clear D. The CDR3 runs 13 residues. V was clipped by 4 bases and J by 3 bases, with 9 bases between them. Germline values: CDR1 SGDLS, CDR2 YYNGEE. The CDR3 protein is CASSTLRTDTQYF. CDR3 nucleotides: TGTGCCAGCAGCACTCTTAGAACAGATACGCAGTATTTT.

The genes are TRBV5-4 and TRBJ2-7, with 8 bases aligning to TRBD1. Germline trimming cut 4 bases from V and 0 bases from J; bases unmatched to any gene: 6. Germline CDR1 and CDR2: SGHNT and YYREEE (reference sequence). The CDR3 runs 15 residues. CDR3 in amino acids: CASSPDRASSYEQYF. The CDR3 nucleotides read TGTGCCAGCAGCCCGGACAGGGCAAGCTCCTACGAGCAGTACTTC.